Described below is a single TCR beta chain sequence and its context. The antigen is not known. Germline CDR1 DFQATT, CDR2 SNEGSKA (reference sequence). The CDR3 is 14 residues long. The V gene lost 0 bases and the J gene lost 1 base, with 9 bases spanning the gap. The Oncomine TCR Beta short-read assay sequenced DNA from cultured CD4+ T cells. TCRdb reanalysed the PCR reads using MiXCR and keeps one entry per CDR3 protein. The table includes 9,000 to 10,000 distinct CDR3 sequences, 35% to 45% detected once. This specimen belongs to a study of vaccination and CD4 T cells after COVID-19. Sample treatment: roughly 10-day PBMC culture with coronavirus spike peptide pools or control peptides (ViraFEST assay). Prior to the COVID-19 pandemic (2011-2018), the unexposed donor's CD4+ T cells were collected. Antigen-specific T cell expansion with peptide pools preceded TCR sequencing in the ViraFEST approach.

The receptor was derived from a human donor in good health. The material sequenced was CD4+ T cells from blood, cultured in vitro. The gene calls are TRBV20-1 and TRBJ2-5; no clear D gene. CDR3 nucleotides: TGCAGTGCTAGAGATGCTACCTTCCAAGAGACCCAGTACTTC. This codes for CSARDATFQETQYF.